Each of the 12 T cell receptor beta chains below was sequenced from the same sample in a study of blood T cell repertoires in COVID-19 (dated by TCRdb to about 2020). Library preparation employed the immunoSEQ multiplex PCR assay. TCRdb retrieved this table from immuneACCESS and kept in-frame rearrangements only. Not all clones are present; in checked studies, unresolved V genes account for under half, and no reason is known for the remainder. This sample gives about 50,000 clones in total; about four fifths of them show up just once. About 7% of the sample belongs to the ten largest clones. The specimen was peripheral blood. The receptors originated from a man between 65 and 80 years old with active COVID-19.

The sample holds a few counts of this clone. The rearrangement uses TRBV29-1 and TRBJ2-3; D might be TRBD2 (6 bases). CDR3 size: 14 residues. The V gene's germline CDR1 is SQVTM and CDR2 ANQGSEA. Trimming took 2 bases from V and 3 from J, leaving 12 bases between them. CDR3 amino acids: CSVESWGVTDTQYF. Written as DNA, the CDR3 is TGCAGCGTTGAATCTTGGGGGGTAACAGATACGCAGTATTTT.

The genes are TRBV7-3 and TRBJ2-1, with 10 bases aligning to TRBD1. Germline CDR1 SGHTA, CDR2 FQGTGA. CDR3 length: 15 residues. The ends lost 0 bases at V and 9 bases at J; junction bases unmatched: 5. CDR3 bases: TGTGCCAGCAGCTTAACGGGACAGGGGTACGGTGAGCAGTTCTTC. Translation: CASSLTGQGYGEQFF.

This chain links TRBV9 with TRBJ1-4; tentatively, D is TRBD1 (5 bases). CDR1 is SGDLS, CDR2 YYNGEE, per germline. V was clipped by 0 bases and J by 6 bases, with 21 bases between them. The CDR3 sequence is 18 residues long. For the CDR3, the DNA is TGTGCCAGCAGCGTAGAGGGCCGGGACTCCCAACTGGATGAAAAACTGTTTTTT. It encodes CASSVEGRDSQLDEKLFF.

The chain has TRBV7-7 and TRBJ2-3, with 8 nucleotides matching TRBD2. CDR3 size: 15 residues. V shed 5 bases, J shed 0 bases, and the junction held 4 bases outside the gene matches. CDR1 SSHAT and CDR2 FNYEAQ come from the germline V gene (reference sequence). CDR3 DNA sequence: TGTGCCAGCAGCAGACTAGCGTCTAGCACAGATACGCAGTATTTT. It encodes CASSRLASSTDTQYF.

This clone has a single count. The V call is TRBV5-1, the J call TRBJ2-7, with a weak D call TRBD1 (5 bases). V was clipped by 10 bases and J by 5 bases, with 19 bases between them. The CDR3 has 13 residues. From germline, CDR1 is SGHRS and CDR2 YFSETQ. In nucleotides, the CDR3 is TGCGCCGGACAAATCACCGTAGGGAACGAGCAGTACTTC. Translated: CAGQITVGNEQYF.

V usage is TRBV11-3 and J usage is TRBJ2-1; 8 bases are shared with TRBD1. Trimming took 4 bases from V and 1 from J; bases not matched to a gene: 6. The CDR3 loop spans 16 amino acids. Germline V gives CDR1 SGHNT, CDR2 YENEEA. The CDR3 region has the DNA TGTGCCAGCAGCTCGCAGGGGGCCGGGTCCTACAATGAGCAGTTCTTC. Encoded protein: CASSSQGAGSYNEQFF.

This clone was observed a single time. The chain carries TRBV19 and TRBJ1-1, with D perhaps matching TRBD1 (5 bases). CDR1 LNHDA and CDR2 SQIVND come from the germline V gene (reference sequence). This CDR3 region has 14 residues. Trimming cost V 5 bases and J 1 base, with 11 bases left between them. The CDR3 DNA sequence: TGTGCCAGTAGTTCGCAGGGTTGGAACACTGAAGCTTTCTTT. It is translated as CASSSQGWNTEAFF.

This chain links TRBV5-6 with TRBJ2-7, with D maybe TRBD1 (6 bases). Per germline, CDR1 SGHDT and CDR2 YYEEEE. With 2 bases removed from V and 5 bases from J, the gap between germline ends came to 11 bases. The CDR3 consists of 13 residues. The CDR3 reads CASSLGQIDEQYF. The CDR3 nucleotides read TGTGCCAGCAGCTTAGGACAGATCGACGAGCAGTACTTC.

This chain uses TRBV14 with TRBJ2-1, with a tentative D call TRBD1 (6 bases). The CDR3 has 22 residues. The germline gives CDR1 SGHDN, CDR2 FVKESK. V lost 0 bases, J lost 7 bases, and 34 bases lay in between. CDR3 sequence (DNA): TGTGCCAGCAGCCAAGATAGGCACAGGGAGAGGTACAGGGAAGGCGATTGGAATGAGCAGTTCTTC. This sequence encodes CASSQDRHRERYREGDWNEQFF. The variable domain in full, with the rest retrieved from reference TRBV14 and TRBJ2-1, is EAGVTQFPSHSVIEKGQTVTLRCDPISGHDNLYWYRRVMGKEIKFLLHFVKESKQDESGMPNNRFLAERTGGTYSTLKVQPAELEDSGVYFCASSQDRHRERYREGDWNEQFFGPGTRLTVL.

The V and J genes are TRBV5-5 and TRBJ1-4; 7 nucleotides match TRBD1. The V gene end was trimmed by 0 bases and the J gene end by 2 bases; junction bases not matched to a gene: 4. The germline gives CDR1 SGHKS, CDR2 YYEKEE (reference sequence). This CDR3 contains 16 residues. This CDR3 is CASSLVRGRTNEKLFF. CDR3 sequence (DNA): TGTGCCAGCAGCTTGGTAAGGGGGCGGACTAATGAAAAACTGTTTTTT.

The chain employs TRBV7-2 and TRBJ2-7; possibly TRBD1 for D (6 bases). Germline V gene data show CDR1 as SGHTA and CDR2 as FQGNSA. Trimming took 1 base from V and 7 from J, leaving 14 bases between them. The CDR3 extends over 14 amino acids. This chain's CDR3 is CASSLDRANGEQYF. For the CDR3, the DNA is TGTGCCAGCAGCTTAGACAGGGCCAATGGGGAGCAGTACTTC.

The rearrangement joins TRBV5-4 to TRBJ1-4; 8 bases match TRBD1. The CDR3 has 16 amino acids. Trimming removed 3 bases from V and 3 bases from J; junction bases left unmatched: 7. Looked up from germline, CDR1 is SGHNT and CDR2 is YYREEE (reference sequence). CDR3 protein: CASSWKTGGSNEKLFF. The CDR3 DNA sequence: TGTGCCAGCAGCTGGAAAACAGGGGGATCTAATGAAAAACTGTTTTTT. Full variable domain (rest looked up from reference TRBV5-4 and TRBJ1-4): ETGVTQSPTHLIKTRGQQVTLRCSSQSGHNTVSWYQQALGQGPQFIFQYYREEENGRGNFPPRFSGLQFPNYSSELNVNALELDDSALYLCASSWKTGGSNEKLFFGSGTQLSVL.